This TCR beta chain was recorded in a study of a mutant IDH1 vaccine in newly diagnosed glioma. The wider study: Treated individuals were approximately 60% male and about 38% female, averaging about 40 years of age.

Time point noted: week 35, safety follow-up. It was 300 ug of mutant IDH1 20-mer peptide that made up each vaccine dose, given with topical imiquimod. A word on this clone: Its antigen is not identified.

Data came from immunoSEQ multiplex PCR; TCRdb stores just in-frame clones and leaves some out. The sample records fewer than 35,000 clones, over 65% being singletons. This sample comprised PBMCs, obtained from a glioma patient whose treatment included an IDH1 peptide vaccine. This clonotype originated in a man aged 25 to 40 with glioma.

This CDR3 reads CASSQAGRTRETQYF. The CDR3 DNA reads as TGCGCCAGCAGCCAAGCTGGTAGAACTAGAGAGACCCAGTACTTC. The chain recombines TRBV4-1 with TRBJ2-5; D may be TRBD2 (5 bases). CDR1 is MGHRA and CDR2 is YSYEKL in the germline V gene. V lost 1 base and J 4 bases, leaving 13 bases between the germline ends. The CDR3 is made up of 15 amino acids.